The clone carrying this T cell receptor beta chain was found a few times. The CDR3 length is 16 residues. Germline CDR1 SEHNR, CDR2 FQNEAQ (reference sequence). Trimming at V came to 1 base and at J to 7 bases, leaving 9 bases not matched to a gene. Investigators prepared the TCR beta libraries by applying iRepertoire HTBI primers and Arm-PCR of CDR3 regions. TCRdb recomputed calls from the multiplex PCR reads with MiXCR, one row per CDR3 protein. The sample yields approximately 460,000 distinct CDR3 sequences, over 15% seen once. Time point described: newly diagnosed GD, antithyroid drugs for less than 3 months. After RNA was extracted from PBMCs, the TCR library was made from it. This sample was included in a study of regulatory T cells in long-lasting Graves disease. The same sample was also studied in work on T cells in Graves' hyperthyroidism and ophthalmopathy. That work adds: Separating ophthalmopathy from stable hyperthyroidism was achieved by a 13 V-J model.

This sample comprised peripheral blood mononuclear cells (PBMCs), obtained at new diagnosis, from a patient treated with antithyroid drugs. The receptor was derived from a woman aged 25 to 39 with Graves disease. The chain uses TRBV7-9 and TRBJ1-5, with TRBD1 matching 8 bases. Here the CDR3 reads CASSLGSGQGYQPQHF. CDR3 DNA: TGTGCCAGCAGCTTAGGCTCAGGACAGGGATACCAGCCCCAGCATTTT.